This is a list of T cell receptor beta chains from one sample in a study of Graves' ophthalmopathy and Graves' hyperthyroidism. From the multiplex PCR reads, TCRdb called clonotypes with MiXCR, one entry per CDR3 protein. The sample has under 400,000 distinct CDR3 sequences, roughly a sixth seen once. Source material: peripheral blood. These receptors were obtained from an adult man with Graves' ophthalmopathy. Each CDR3 is given with its conserved first and last residue. The D gene is left open where the match is weak. Clone size is given for some rows only: seen once, a few or many times, or a class if the clone is expanded.

size,J,D,V,DNA,CDR3
many,TRBJ1-1,-,TRBV27,TGTGCCAGCAGTTTATCGTGGGGGGTCGGCACTGAAGCTTTCTTT,CASSLSWGVGTEAFF
-,TRBJ1-5,TRBD1,TRBV7-8,TGTGCCAGCAGCGCGGACAGGGTATTCAGTCAGCCCCAGCATTTT,CASSADRVFSQPQHF
many,TRBJ1-1,-,TRBV7-3,TGTGCCAGCAGCTTAACCCCACGGGACATGGGCACTGAAGCTTTCTTT,CASSLTPRDMGTEAFF
many,TRBJ2-2,-,TRBV6-1,TGTGCCAGCAGTGAGCTTCGCACCGGGGAGCTGTTTTTT,CASSELRTGELFF
many,TRBJ1-5,TRBD1,TRBV20-1,TGCAGTGCTGATGGACAGGGGCCTCAGCCCCAGCATTTT,CSADGQGPQPQHF
many,TRBJ2-7,-,TRBV5-5,TGTGCCAGCAGCTTATTACAGGGACGGCCTTACGAGCAGTACTTC,CASSLLQGRPYEQYF
many,TRBJ1-1,TRBD1,TRBV6-4,TGTGCCAGCAGCCCCACCGGACAGGGAAAACCGAACACTGAAGCTTTCTTT,CASSPTGQGKPNTEAFF
once,TRBJ1-2,TRBD1,TRBV30,TGTGCCCGTAAGACAGGGGGCGCGGGCGGCTACACCTTC,CARKTGGAGGYTF
many,TRBJ2-6,-,TRBV3-1,TGTGCCAGCAGCCCAGACTCTGGGGCCAACGTCCTGACTTTC,CASSPDSGANVLTF
-,TRBJ1-1,TRBD1,TRBV19,TGTGCCAGTAGGACAGGGTGGAACACTGAAGCTTTCTTT,CASRTGWNTEAFF
many,TRBJ1-3,-,TRBV7-2,TGTGCCAGCAGCTTAGCAGGGGACCGCACAAACACCATATATTTT,CASSLAGDRTNTIYF
many,TRBJ2-7,-,TRBV6-1,TGTGCCAGCAGTAAGCACAGGGACGGCGAGCAGTACTTC,CASSKHRDGEQYF
-,TRBJ2-5,-,TRBV20-1,TGCAGTGCTATCTCGACTACTGACACTGCGGGGACCCAGTACTTC,CSAISTTDTAGTQYF
many,TRBJ1-3,-,TRBV2,TGTGCCAGCAGTGACTCGATCTCTGGAAACACCATATATTTT,CASSDSISGNTIYF
many,TRBJ1-2,TRBD1,TRBV11-2,TGTGCCAGCAGCCTTGGGACAGGAATTAGTAGAAACTATGGCTACACCTTC,CASSLGTGISRNYGYTF
many,TRBJ2-7,TRBD2,TRBV9,TGTGCCAGCAGCGTAGACGGGACTAGCGGGACCTACGAGCAGTACTTC,CASSVDGTSGTYEQYF
many,TRBJ2-6,-,TRBV5-1,TGCGCCAGCGCCCGGTTTACCTCCTCTGGGGCCAACGTCCTGACTTTC,CASARFTSSGANVLTF
-,TRBJ2-5,-,TRBV6-1,TGTGCCAGCAGTGAATATGAAGGGGGGCAAGAGACCCAGTACTTC,CASSEYEGGQETQYF
many,TRBJ2-7,TRBD2,TRBV20-1,TGCAGTGCTAGAGATATAGCGGGAGACAACGAGCAGTACTTC,CSARDIAGDNEQYF
many,TRBJ1-4,TRBD1,TRBV2,TGTGCCAGCAGTATTCCCTCTACAGGGGGCATCGTCTCTAATGAAAAACTGTTTTTT,CASSIPSTGGIVSNEKLFF
many,TRBJ2-7,TRBD2,TRBV12-3/TRBV12-4,TGTGCCAGCAGTTTATCCACGACTAGCGAAACTTACGAGCAGTACTTC,CASSLSTTSETYEQYF
many,TRBJ2-2,TRBD2,TRBV5-1,TGCGCCAGCAGCAGTCTAGCGGGAGGCACCGGGGAGCTGTTTTTT,CASSSLAGGTGELFF
-,TRBJ2-2,-,TRBV20-1,TGCAGTGCTCGTATCACCGGGGAGCTGTTTTTT,CSARITGELFF
many,TRBJ1-1,-,TRBV5-1,TGCGCCAGCAGCTTGGGCGGAGGATGGAATTGGAAGTCTGAAGCTTTCTTT,CASSLGGGWNWKSEAFF
many,TRBJ2-5,TRBD2,TRBV5-4,TGTGCCAGCAGCTTGTCCGCGGGGGGCCGCCAAGAGACCCAGTACTTC,CASSLSAGGRQETQYF
many,TRBJ1-5,TRBD1,TRBV12-3/TRBV12-4,TGTGCCAGCAGTCCGGACAGGACTAGCAATCAGCCCCAGCATTTT,CASSPDRTSNQPQHF
many,TRBJ1-2,-,TRBV6-5,TGTGCCAGCAGCTATAGGAACTATGGCTACACCTTC,CASSYRNYGYTF
many,TRBJ1-5,TRBD1,TRBV12-3/TRBV12-4,TGTGCCAGCAGTTTAGCGACAGGGTTCAGCAATCAGCCCCAGCATTTT,CASSLATGFSNQPQHF